A selection of T cell receptor beta chains follows, all from one sample in a study of T cells in Graves' hyperthyroidism and ophthalmopathy. TCRdb called the multiplex PCR reads again in MiXCR, with one record for every CDR3 protein. The sample carries about 520,000 distinct CDR3 sequences, approximately 25% recorded once. Source material: blood. The receptor source for this set is a woman in her 30s with Graves' ophthalmopathy. CDR3s include the opening cysteine and the closing phenylalanine or tryptophan. The order of the fields is D gene, J gene, clone size, V gene, CDR3 DNA, CDR3 protein. D genes are given only for firm matches. Rows may omit the clone size; those that give it use once, few, many or a size class.

>-|TRBJ2-2|many|TRBV2
TGTGCCAGCATTATCGGACGGACCGGGGAGCTGTTTTTT
CASIIGRTGELFF
>-|TRBJ1-1|-|TRBV28
TGTGCCAGCAGTTTATTCCTCACCCGGGGCCCTGAAGCTTTCTTT
CASSLFLTRGPEAFF
>-|TRBJ2-6|few|TRBV7-9
TGTGCCAGCAGCTATCAGGGGTCTGGGGCCAACGTCCTGACTTTC
CASSYQGSGANVLTF
>TRBD1|TRBJ2-7|-|TRBV11-2
TGTGCTAGCAGCGACCCCGGGACAGCCTCCTACGAGCAGTACTTC
CASSDPGTASYEQYF
>TRBD2|TRBJ2-7|many|TRBV6-1
TGTGCCAGCAGTACACGGGGGGGGGGACTCTACGAGCAGTACTTC
CASSTRGGGLYEQYF
>TRBD1|TRBJ1-1|-|TRBV12-3/TRBV12-4
TGTGCCAGCAGCCCGGGACAGGGGAATGGGGGAGCTGAAGCTTTCTTT
CASSPGQGNGGAEAFF
>TRBD2|TRBJ2-2|-|TRBV12-3/TRBV12-4
TGTGCCAGCAGTTTAGCAGCGGGGGCCCGCTATGAGAACACCGGGGAGCTGTTTTTT
CASSLAAGARYENTGELFF
>-|TRBJ2-2|-|TRBV12-3/TRBV12-4
TGTGTCAGCAGTTTCCGCCGTGCGAACACCGGGGAGCTGTTTTTT
CVSSFRRANTGELFF
>-|TRBJ2-2|many|TRBV20-1
TGCAGTGCTAGAGTTGCCGGGGAGCTGTTTTTT
CSARVAGELFF
>TRBD1|TRBJ2-5|-|TRBV15
TGTGCCACCAGCAGCTACAGGGGGCGAGGAGAGACCCAGTACTTC
CATSSYRGRGETQYF
>-|TRBJ1-2|once|TRBV7-8
TGTGCCAGCAGCCATCTCCGGAGAGGGAGCGGCTACACCTTC
CASSHLRRGSGYTF
>TRBD1|TRBJ1-3|many|TRBV6-1
TGTGCCAGCAGAGTGACAGGGACTTCTGGAAACACCATATATTTT
CASRVTGTSGNTIYF
>-|TRBJ2-6|many|TRBV20-1
TGCAGTGCCACCCCTTACGGGGCCAACGTCCTGACTTTC
CSATPYGANVLTF
>-|TRBJ1-3|many|TRBV5-1
TGCGCCAGCAGCTTGGGGACAGAAGGAAACACCATATATTTT
CASSLGTEGNTIYF
>-|TRBJ2-7|-|TRBV12-5
TGTGCTAGTGCCATAGGGGGGTACTACGAGCAGTACTTC
CASAIGGYYEQYF
>-|TRBJ1-1|many|TRBV6-1
TGTGCCAGCTCAGAGACAGTGAACACTGAAGCTTTCTTT
CASSETVNTEAFF
>-|TRBJ2-5|-|TRBV20-1
TGCAGTGCTAAGGGGGTTCAAGAATTCCAAGAGACCCAGTACTTC
CSAKGVQEFQETQYF
>-|TRBJ1-1|few|TRBV7-8
TGTGCCAGCAGCCAGGACCGAGAGAACACTGAAGCTTGCTTT
CASSQDRENTEACF
>TRBD1|TRBJ2-7|-|TRBV12-3/TRBV12-4
TGTGCCGACCGGGACAGGCCTTACGAGCAGTACTTC
CADRDRPYEQYF
>-|TRBJ1-1|many|TRBV19
TGTGCCAGTAGTATCCGGGCGGAAACTGAAGCTTTCTTT
CASSIRAETEAFF
>-|TRBJ2-5|many|TRBV10-3
TGTGCCATCAGTGAAAGGGCCCGGGAGACCCAGTACTTC
CAISERARETQYF
>TRBD1|TRBJ1-1|few|TRBV7-7
TGTGCTAGCAGCCCTCTCGCCCGGTTTGACAGGGCTAACACTGAAGCTTTCTTT
CASSPLARFDRANTEAFF
>-|TRBJ1-1|-|TRBV12-3/TRBV12-4
TGTGCCAGCTACCCGGACACGAACACTGAAGCTTTCTTT
CASYPDTNTEAFF
>-|TRBJ2-2|many|TRBV20-1
TGCAGTGCCATGGAGTACACCGGGGAGCTGTTTTTT
CSAMEYTGELFF
>-|TRBJ1-1|many|TRBV19
TGTGCCAGTAGTAATTACAGGAACACTGAAGCTTTCTTT
CASSNYRNTEAFF
>-|TRBJ2-7|many|TRBV27
TGTGCCAGCAGTTTATCAGCGGGTGACAACCCCTACGAGCAGTACTTC
CASSLSAGDNPYEQYF
>-|TRBJ2-6|-|TRBV10-3
TGTGCCATCACCGCAGGGATAAGCTCTGGGGCCAACGTCCTGACTTTC
CAITAGISSGANVLTF
>TRBD1|TRBJ2-7|many|TRBV5-1
TGCGCCAGCAGCCCACGACAGGGGTTATCCTACGAGCAGTACTTC
CASSPRQGLSYEQYF
>-|TRBJ2-7|-|TRBV12-3/TRBV12-4
TGTGCCAGCAGTTGGAAGGACAGATCCTACGAGCAGTACTTC
CASSWKDRSYEQYF
>-|TRBJ2-7|many|TRBV20-1
TGCAGTGCTAGCCGCGGGGCGACCTACGAGCAGTACTTC
CSASRGATYEQYF
>-|TRBJ2-2|few|TRBV18
TGTGCCAGCTCACTGTTAGCGGTGGTGAAGAACACCGGGGAGCTGTTTTTT
CASSLLAVVKNTGELFF
>-|TRBJ1-1|few|TRBV6-1
TGTGCCAGCAGGGTTGGAGATGAAGCTTTCTTT
CASRVGDEAFF
>-|TRBJ1-1|-|TRBV12-3/TRBV12-4
TGTGCCAGCAGTTTAGTGGAGGCGGGAAACACTGAAGCTTTCTTT
CASSLVEAGNTEAFF
>-|TRBJ2-2|few|TRBV4-1
TGCGCCAGCCAAAGAATCGGCCTCCTGGTCGGGGAGCTGTTTTTT
CASQRIGLLVGELFF
>-|TRBJ2-2|many|TRBV12-3/TRBV12-4
TGTGCCAGCATCAGAGGCCTTGGTACCGGGGAGCTGTTTTTT
CASIRGLGTGELFF
>TRBD1|TRBJ2-5|few|TRBV12-3/TRBV12-4
TGTGCCACCAGCAAAAGACAGGGTGCAGAGACCCAGTACTTC
CATSKRQGAETQYF
>TRBD1|TRBJ1-5|many|TRBV12-3/TRBV12-4
TGTGCCAGCAGCGGGACAGGGAGGCATCAGCCCCAGCATTTT
CASSGTGRHQPQHF
>-|TRBJ1-2|-|TRBV25-1
TGTGCCAGCATTCTCTCCCACGATGGCTACACCTTC
CASILSHDGYTF
>TRBD2|TRBJ2-7|few|TRBV2
TGTGCCAGCAACCTGGACAGGGGACTAGCGGCCGCGCGGCAGTACTTC
CASNLDRGLAAARQYF
>TRBD1|TRBJ1-5|many|TRBV6-2/TRBV6-3
TGTGCCAGCAGTCTCCTAGGGGGCACGCAGCCCCAGCATTTT
CASSLLGGTQPQHF
>-|TRBJ2-4|many|TRBV12-3/TRBV12-4
TGTGCCAGCAGTTTCGAGGGCTACATTCAGTACTTC
CASSFEGYIQYF
>TRBD1|TRBJ1-1|-|TRBV6-5
TGTGCCAGCAGTTACCCTCCCGGGACAGGGGGTGAAGCTTTCTTT
CASSYPPGTGGEAFF
>TRBD1|TRBJ1-2|many|TRBV27
TGTGCCAGCAGTTTATTAACAGGGGGCACTTCTGGCTACACCTTC
CASSLLTGGTSGYTF
>-|TRBJ1-2|many|TRBV7-2
TGTGCCAGCAGCTATACAGCGGGGGATGGCTACACCTTC
CASSYTAGDGYTF
>TRBD1|TRBJ1-1|many|TRBV9
TGTGCCAGCAGCGTAGAACAGGGGACTGAAGCTTTCTTT
CASSVEQGTEAFF
>TRBD1|TRBJ2-2|many|TRBV15
TGTGCCACCAGCAGACTAGGACAGGGCTTAACCGGGGAGCTGTTTTTT
CATSRLGQGLTGELFF
>TRBD1|TRBJ1-2|many|TRBV6-5
TGTGCCAGCAGTTACTCTTCAGGGGGTTACGGCAACTATGGCTACACCTTC
CASSYSSGGYGNYGYTF
>TRBD2|TRBJ2-7|many|TRBV27
TGTGCCAGCAGTTTTAGGCTAGCGGGGGGCTACGAGCAGTACTTC
CASSFRLAGGYEQYF
>-|TRBJ2-7|many|TRBV28
TGTGCCAGCAGCCCAAGGGGACTTCTGTCCCCGCAGTACTTC
CASSPRGLLSPQYF
>TRBD1|TRBJ1-6|few|TRBV13
TGTGCCAGCAGCTGGGGACAGGGTGGGAATAATTCACCCCTCCACTTT
CASSWGQGGNNSPLHF
>TRBD1|TRBJ2-7|many|TRBV6-5
TGTGCCAGCAGTTACAACCTACAGGGGACCTACGAGCAGTACTTC
CASSYNLQGTYEQYF
>-|TRBJ1-6|many|TRBV2
TGTGCCAGCGGGGACGCCGCCCCTACCCTCCACTTT
CASGDAAPTLHF
>TRBD2|TRBJ2-5|many|TRBV19
TGTGCCAGTAGTTGGGGGAGCGGGGAAGAGACCCAGTACTTC
CASSWGSGEETQYF
>TRBD1|TRBJ1-5|many|TRBV6-2/TRBV6-3
TGTGCCAGCAGTCCGCGGACAGGGGAGCATCAGCCCCAGCATTTT
CASSPRTGEHQPQHF
>-|TRBJ1-5|few|TRBV27
TGTGCCAGCAGTTCCACGGGGGCCTCAAATCAGCCCCAGCATTTT
CASSSTGASNQPQHF
>TRBD1|TRBJ2-5|few|TRBV2
TGTACCAGCAGTGGGACAGGGGCAAAGCAGACCCAGTACTTC
CTSSGTGAKQTQYF
>-|TRBJ1-2|many|TRBV7-9
TGTGCCAGCAGCCCGTCGGGGCGCGGCTATGGCTACACCTTC
CASSPSGRGYGYTF
>-|TRBJ2-6|-|TRBV6-5
TGTGCCAGCAGTTACTGGGACATCTCTGGGGCCAACGTCCTGACTTTC
CASSYWDISGANVLTF
>-|TRBJ2-6|many|TRBV12-3/TRBV12-4
TGTGCCAGCACTAGGGCCCCTGGGGCCAACGTCCTGACTTTC
CASTRAPGANVLTF